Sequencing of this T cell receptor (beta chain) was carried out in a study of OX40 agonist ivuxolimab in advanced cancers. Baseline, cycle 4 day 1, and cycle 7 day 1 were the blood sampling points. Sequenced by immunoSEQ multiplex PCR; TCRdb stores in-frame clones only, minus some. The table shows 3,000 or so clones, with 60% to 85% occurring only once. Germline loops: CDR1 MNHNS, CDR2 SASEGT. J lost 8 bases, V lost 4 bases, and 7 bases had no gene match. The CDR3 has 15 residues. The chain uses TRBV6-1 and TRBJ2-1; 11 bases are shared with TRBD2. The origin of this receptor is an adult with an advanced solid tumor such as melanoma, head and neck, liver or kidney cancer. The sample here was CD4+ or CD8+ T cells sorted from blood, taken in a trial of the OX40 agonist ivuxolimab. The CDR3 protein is CASSVGSGGVDEQFF. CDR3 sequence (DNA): TGTGCCAGCAGTGTGGGTAGCGGGGGGGTTGATGAGCAGTTCTTC.